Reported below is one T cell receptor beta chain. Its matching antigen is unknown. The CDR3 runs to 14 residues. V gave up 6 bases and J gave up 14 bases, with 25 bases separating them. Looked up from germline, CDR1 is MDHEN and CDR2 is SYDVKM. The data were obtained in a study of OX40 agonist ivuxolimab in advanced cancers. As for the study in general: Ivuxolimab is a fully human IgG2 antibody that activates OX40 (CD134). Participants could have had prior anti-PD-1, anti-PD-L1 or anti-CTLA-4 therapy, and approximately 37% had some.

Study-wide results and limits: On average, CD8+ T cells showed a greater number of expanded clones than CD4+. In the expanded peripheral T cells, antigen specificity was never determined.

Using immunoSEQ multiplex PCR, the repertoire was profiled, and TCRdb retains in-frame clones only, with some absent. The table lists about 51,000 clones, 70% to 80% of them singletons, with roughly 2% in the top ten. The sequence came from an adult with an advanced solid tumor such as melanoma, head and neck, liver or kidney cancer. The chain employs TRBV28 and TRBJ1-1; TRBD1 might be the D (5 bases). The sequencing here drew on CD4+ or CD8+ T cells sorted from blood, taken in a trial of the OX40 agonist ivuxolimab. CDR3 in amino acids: CASRFDWGGSYRFF. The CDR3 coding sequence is TGTGCCAGCAGGTTCGACTGGGGGGGGTCCTACAGATTCTTT.